This entry lists 25 T cell receptor beta chains sequenced from one sample in a study of shared T cell receptors in the human thymus. Using immunoSEQ multiplex PCR, the repertoire was profiled, and TCRdb retains in-frame clones only, with some absent. This sample has 63,000 or so clones, with nearly 95% found just once. The sequenced sample consisted of thymocytes. These receptors were taken from a human donor.

The rearrangement joins TRBV10-3 to TRBJ2-3; 7 bases are shared with TRBD1. The trim removed 6 bases at V and 2 bases at J, leaving 8 bases unmatched. The CDR3 runs 15 residues. The V gene's germline CDR1 is ENHRY and CDR2 SYGVKD. CDR3 sequence reads: CAIRTGQALTDTQYF. For the CDR3, the DNA is TGTGCCATCAGGACTGGACAGGCCCTCACAGATACGCAGTATTTT.

This clone was found once. The chain is built from TRBV25-1 and TRBJ1-2; D remains unclear. The CDR3 spans 17 residues. Germline lookup yields CDR1 MGHDK and CDR2 SYGVNS. The germline V and J ends were trimmed by 3 bases and 4 bases, with 21 bases remaining between them. The CDR3, as DNA: TGTGCCAGCAGTGAGGCCTACCAAGCGGGCCTTGGCTATGGCTACACCTTC. Translating it yields CASSEAYQAGLGYGYTF.

The chain links TRBV28 to TRBJ2-7; 7 bases line up with TRBD1. Germline values: CDR1 MDHEN, CDR2 SYDVKM. Germline trimming cut 2 bases from V and 1 base from J; bases unmatched to any gene: 11. The CDR3 length is 17 residues. CDR3 protein: CASSLAGTARGSYEQYF. In DNA, the CDR3 is TGTGCCAGCAGTTTAGCCGGGACAGCCCGCGGATCCTACGAGCAGTACTTC.

CDR3 nucleotides: TGCGCCAGCAGCCTAACTAAATCCCCGGGACAGCCTAGCCAAGAGACCCAGTACTTC. Protein product: CASSLTKSPGQPSQETQYF. J is TRBJ2-5 and V is TRBV4-3; 7 bases fit TRBD1. This CDR3 contains 19 residues. Germline values: CDR1 LGHNA, CDR2 YSLEER. The ends lost 4 bases at V and 1 base at J; junction bases unmatched: 18.

The chain combines TRBV4-3 with TRBJ1-2; D remains unclear. V gave up 1 base and J gave up 5 bases, with 14 bases separating them. This CDR3 comprises 15 residues. Germline CDR1 reads LGHNA; CDR2 reads YSLEER. The CDR3 DNA is TGCGCCAGCAGCCAAGCATTCGGGGTCCGGTATGGCTACACCTTC. Translated: CASSQAFGVRYGYTF.

This sequence joins TRBV4-3 and TRBJ1-5; the D is unclear. This CDR3 has 19 residues. V lost 1 base and J lost 0, with 19 bases in between. Germline CDR1 and CDR2: LGHNA and YSLEER. The CDR3 loop reads CASSQGTHLKGVSNQPQHF. The CDR3 bases are TGCGCCAGCAGCCAAGGGACGCACCTCAAGGGAGTTAGCAATCAGCCCCAGCATTTT.

The rearrangement links TRBV6-5 to TRBJ1-6; TRBD1 matches at 9 bases. V lost 5 bases to trimming and J lost 9 bases; unmatched junction nucleotides: 8. Germline CDR1 is MNHEY and CDR2 is SVGAGI. This CDR3 region has 15 residues. The CDR3 DNA reads as TGTGCCAGCAGTCTCGGACAGGGGTTCATTTCACCCCTCCACTTT. This gives the protein CASSLGQGFISPLHF.

The chain is built from TRBV7-9 and TRBJ2-5; tentatively, D is TRBD1 (5 bases). The CDR3 contains 14 residues. Trimming stripped 5 bases from V and 1 base from J, with 11 bases between. Germline V gene sequence: CDR1 SEHNR, CDR2 FQNEAQ (reference sequence). For the CDR3, the DNA is TGTGCCAGCAGCCAACGGACAAGCCAAGAGACCCAGTACTTC. It specifies CASSQRTSQETQYF.

The rearrangement links TRBV7-8 to TRBJ1-5, with 7 bases fitting TRBD1. Trimming at V came to 5 bases and at J to 1 base, leaving 11 bases not matched to a gene. CDR3 length: 17 amino acids. The V gene's germline CDR1 is SGHVS and CDR2 FQNEAQ. The CDR3 loop is CASSPRERGGSNQPQHF. For the CDR3, the DNA is TGTGCCAGCAGCCCCCGGGAGAGAGGGGGCAGCAATCAGCCCCAGCATTTT.

The J gene is TRBJ2-7, the V gene TRBV5-6; D unclear. CDR1 and CDR2 (germline): SGHDT, YYEEEE. This CDR3 is built from 14 residues. V lost 0 bases, J lost 3 bases, and 10 bases lay in between. DNA for the CDR3: TGTGCCAGCAGCTTGGAACAGCGTTTCTACGAGCAGTACTTC. As protein: CASSLEQRFYEQYF.

This clone was seen only once. The chain couples TRBV28 to TRBJ1-3; the D is unclear. The CDR3 loop spans 20 amino acids. The germline V gene has CDR1 MDHEN and CDR2 SYDVKM. Trimming removed 1 base at V and 0 bases at J, with 22 bases between. CDR3 sequence: CASSLLPGDGASYSGNTIYF. For the CDR3, the DNA is TGTGCCAGCAGTTTATTACCTGGAGACGGTGCCTCCTACTCTGGAAACACCATATATTTT. The whole variable domain, filled in from reference TRBV28 and TRBJ1-3, reads DVKVTQSSRYLVKRTGEKVFLECVQDMDHENMFWYRQDPGLGLRLIYFSYDVKMKEKGDIPEGYSVSREKKERFSLILESASTNQTSMYLCASSLLPGDGASYSGNTIYFGEGSWLTVV.

The CDR3 protein is CASRRRGTKDTQYF. Written as DNA, the CDR3 is TGTGCCAGTAGAAGACGCGGGACAAAAGATACGCAGTATTTT. The genes are TRBV19 and TRBJ2-3; D may correspond to TRBD1 or TRBD2 (6 bases each). The CDR3 loop spans 14 amino acids. Germline CDR1 is LNHDA and CDR2 is SQIVND (reference sequence). V was cut by 6 bases and J by 5 bases, with 15 bases left in between. The full variable domain, rest sourced from reference TRBV19 and TRBJ2-3, is DGGITQSPKYLFRKEGQNVTLSCEQNLNHDAMYWYRQDPGQGLRLIYYSQIVNDFQKGDIAEGYSVSREKKESFPLTVTSAQKNPTAFYLCASRRRGTKDTQYFGPGTRLTVL.

The chain joins TRBV18 to TRBJ2-7; 9 nucleotides agree with TRBD2. The CDR3 totals 18 residues. Per germline, CDR1 KGHSH and CDR2 LQKENI. V lost 1 base to trimming and J lost 3 bases; unmatched junction nucleotides: 13. CDR3 in DNA: TGTGCCAGCTCACCACGTCGGGCTAGCGGGGTCTACCGCTACGAGCAGTACTTC. Amino acids: CASSPRRASGVYRYEQYF.

V is TRBV7-2 and J is TRBJ1-4, with D hard to call. V gave up 1 base and J gave up 5 bases, with 14 bases separating them. Germline CDR1 reads SGHTA; CDR2 reads FQGNSA. The CDR3 is made up of 16 amino acids. This CDR3 reads CASSLETKGSNEKLFF. In DNA form, the CDR3 reads TGTGCCAGCAGCTTAGAGACCAAGGGATCAAATGAAAAACTGTTTTTT.

V usage is TRBV5-1 and J usage is TRBJ1-2; tentative D call: TRBD1 (5 bases). The CDR3 spans 13 residues. Germline V gene data show CDR1 as SGHRS and CDR2 as YFSETQ. The germline V and J ends were trimmed by 8 bases and 5 bases, with 16 bases remaining between them. CDR3 in DNA: TGCGCCAGTTCCAGGGCCCGGCCTTATGGCTACACCTTC. Its translation: CASSRARPYGYTF.

The chain links TRBV5-1 to TRBJ1-6; D gene uncertain. The germline V gene has CDR1 SGHRS and CDR2 YFSETQ. The CDR3 spans 19 residues. V lost 0 bases to trimming and J lost 0 bases, with 16 bases between them. The CDR3 loop reads CASSLGGPGLISYNSPLHF. CDR3 DNA sequence: TGCGCCAGCAGCTTGGGTGGCCCTGGGTTGATCTCCTATAATTCACCCCTCCACTTT.

The rearrangement uses TRBV28 and TRBJ1-1; D remains ambiguous. This CDR3 has 10 amino acids. The V and J ends lost 8 bases and 11 bases respectively, with 12 bases between them. CDR1 is MDHEN and CDR2 is SYDVKM in the germline V gene. The CDR3 coding sequence is TGTGCCAGCCTGGGGTGGGCGGCTTTCTTT. Translation: CASLGWAAFF.

The chain links TRBV10-3 to TRBJ2-3, with a possible D match to TRBD2 (7 bases). Germline CDR1 is ENHRY and CDR2 is SYGVKD. The CDR3 extends over 14 amino acids. CDR3 sequence reads: CAMGARGGTDTQYF. As DNA, the CDR3 is TGTGCGATGGGGGCTCGGGGGGGCACAGATACGCAGTATTTT.

The chain employs TRBV5-1 and TRBJ1-5; D is unclear. The length of the CDR3 is 15 residues. Trimming took off 6 bases at V and 9 bases at J, with 22 bases between the two ends. CDR1 is SGHRS and CDR2 is YFSETQ in the germline V gene. The CDR3 coding sequence is TGCGCCAGCATGCATCTTCGAGACACGAGGGTGCCCCAGCATTTT. Its translation is CASMHLRDTRVPQHF.

This sequence joins TRBV4-1 and TRBJ1-5; 9 nucleotides agree with TRBD1. The trim removed 1 base at V and 3 bases at J, leaving 10 bases unmatched. This CDR3 spans 18 amino acids. CDR1 MGHRA and CDR2 YSYEKL come from the germline V gene. The chain's CDR3 is CASSQGGIGQGYNQPQHF. The CDR3 region has the DNA TGCGCCAGCAGCCAAGGGGGAATAGGACAGGGGTACAATCAGCCCCAGCATTTT.

The gene calls are TRBV7-3 and TRBJ2-1; 9 bases fit TRBD2. The germline V gene encodes CDR1 SGHTA and CDR2 FQGTGA. V lost 0 bases to trimming and J lost 0 bases; unmatched junction nucleotides: 6. The CDR3 has 18 amino acids. This CDR3 reads CASSLTSGGLRSYNEQFF. The CDR3, as DNA: TGTGCCAGCAGCTTAACTAGCGGGGGCCTTCGCTCCTACAATGAGCAGTTCTTC.

The chain couples TRBV21-1 to TRBJ2-4; TRBD1, the table's D call, lacks a check against the DNA. TRBV21-1 is annotated as a pseudogene. The CDR3 is made up of 16 amino acids. In nucleotides, the CDR3 is TGTGCCAGCAGCCCCCACAGGGGGTTGGCCAAAAACATTCAGTACTTC. Its protein product is CASSPHRGLAKNIQYF.

This chain joins TRBV5-1 and TRBJ2-7; 11 bases fit TRBD2. The CDR3 is made up of 15 amino acids. Per the germline V gene, CDR1 is SGHRS and CDR2 is YFSETQ. Germline trimming cut 2 bases from V and 5 bases from J; bases unmatched to any gene: 6. For the CDR3, the DNA is TGCGCCAGCAGCTTTACTAGCGGGGGTAGACACGAGCAGTACTTC. This gives the protein CASSFTSGGRHEQYF. Variable domain in full (rest from reference TRBV5-1 and TRBJ2-7): KAGVTQTPRYLIKTRGQQVTLSCSPISGHRSVSWYQQTPGQGLQFLFEYFSETQRNKGNFPGRFSGRQFSNSRSEMNVSTLELGDSALYLCASSFTSGGRHEQYFGPGTRLTVT.

The count of this clone is one. The V call is TRBV11-2, the J call TRBJ2-2; 10 nucleotides align to TRBD2. There are 16 residues in the CDR3. CDR1 SGHAT and CDR2 FQNNGV come from the germline V gene. Germline trimming cut 1 base from V and 6 bases from J; bases unmatched to any gene: 5. CDR3 sequence: CASSLGQRGGAGELFF. CDR3 DNA: TGTGCCAGCAGCTTAGGCCAGCGGGGGGGCGCCGGGGAGCTGTTTTTT.

The chain recombines TRBV27 with TRBJ1-4; unclear D gene. CDR1 is MNHEY, CDR2 SMNVEV, per germline (reference sequence). V was cut by 2 bases and J by 1 base, with 5 bases left in between. The CDR3 loop spans 14 amino acids. This CDR3 reads CASSLGETNEKLFF. For the CDR3, the DNA is TGTGCCAGCAGTTTAGGGGAAACTAATGAAAAACTGTTTTTT.